A single sample gave rise to the 14 T cell receptor beta chains below, sequenced in a study of neurological immune-mediated disorders. MiXCR was run by TCRdb on the 5' RACE reads, yielding one entry per CDR3 protein. The sample consists of tens of thousands of distinct CDR3 sequences, less than 5.5% of them appearing once. The sample comprised PBMCs. These receptors were taken from a woman in her 30s with multiple sclerosis.

The chain employs TRBV6-5 and TRBJ1-3; D remains unclear. Germline lookup yields CDR1 MNHEY and CDR2 SVGAGI. The CDR3 loop spans 14 amino acids. The V end was cut by 3 bases, the J end by 9 bases, with 15 bases between. The CDR3 DNA is TGTGCCAGCAGTTATTTCCCCCAGGCTGGCACCATATATTTT. Amino acid sequence: CASSYFPQAGTIYF.

With respect to this clonotype: This may come from a read error, since a much larger clone is one base off. This sequence joins TRBV6-6 and TRBJ2-3; 7 nucleotides line up with TRBD1. The CDR3 is 12 residues long. The V gene end was trimmed by 10 bases and the J gene end by 14 bases; junction bases not matched to a gene: 15. Germline lookup yields CDR1 MNHNY and CDR2 SVGAGI (reference sequence). The CDR3 DNA follows: TGTGCCATCAGCCTACCAGAACAGGGGCCGTATTTT. It codes for CAISLPEQGPYF.

This clonotype occurred many times. The rearrangement uses TRBV20-1 and TRBJ2-5; D is undetermined. This CDR3 has 14 amino acids. CDR1 DFQATT and CDR2 SNEGSKA come from the germline V gene (reference sequence). V was cut by 0 bases and J by 1 base, with 9 bases left in between. The CDR3 DNA is TGCAGTGCTAGAGATAGGGCACGCCAAGAGACCCAGTACTTC. Amino acid sequence: CSARDRARQETQYF.

This clonotype was detected ten times or more. The CDR3 DNA reads TGCAGTGCTAACGGGGGTCCGGGGGTGCGAGAGACCCAGTACTTC. Amino acid sequence: CSANGGPGVRETQYF. The chain links TRBV20-1 to TRBJ2-5; tentatively, D is TRBD2 (6 bases). This CDR3 spans 15 amino acids. Germline V gives CDR1 DFQATT, CDR2 SNEGSKA (reference sequence). V gave up 4 bases and J gave up 4 bases, with 19 bases separating them.

The table lists this clonotype with many counts. The V and J genes are TRBV20-1 and TRBJ1-4; TRBD1 is a possible D gene (5 bases). Germline V lookup: CDR1 DFQATT, CDR2 SNEGSKA (reference sequence). Deletions cut 3 bases from V and 7 bases from J, with 12 bases between. There are 13 residues in the CDR3. CDR3 sequence: CSASTGVIEKLFF. CDR3 bases: TGCAGTGCTAGTACAGGAGTTATTGAAAAACTGTTTTTT.

This clonotype was seen ten or more times. The rearrangement uses TRBV12-3 or TRBV12-4 and TRBJ2-4, with a possible D match to TRBD2 (7 bases). The V and J ends lost 8 bases and 0 bases respectively, with 17 bases between them. The CDR3 extends over 16 amino acids. The CDR3 protein is CASAPGEGVAKNIQYF. As DNA, the CDR3 is TGTGCCAGCGCACCTGGGGAGGGGGTAGCCAAAAACATTCAGTACTTC.

This clonotype was seen ten or more times. The chain joins TRBV24-1 to TRBJ2-4; D may correspond to TRBD1 or TRBD2 (5 bases each). Per germline, CDR1 KGHDR and CDR2 SFDVKD. Trimming shortened V by 4 bases and J by 1 base, and 16 bases separated the two germline ends. The CDR3 runs 17 residues. The CDR3 sequence is CATSDLGPLSAKNIQYF. The CDR3 DNA reads as TGTGCCACCAGTGACCTGGGACCCCTGAGTGCCAAAAACATTCAGTACTTC.

This clonotype was counted a few times. The V gene is TRBV6-2 or TRBV6-3, the J gene TRBJ1-4; possibly TRBD1 for D (6 bases). V was shortened by 8 bases and J by 6 bases, with 13 bases between the two germline ends. This CDR3 is built from 13 residues. CDR1 and CDR2 (germline): MNHEY, SVGEGT. CDR3 nucleotide sequence: TGTGCCAGCGGGGGCCTCCGCGATGAAAAACTGTTTTTT. Translated, it gives CASGGLRDEKLFF.

There are a few counts of this clonotype. The chain recombines TRBV9 with TRBJ2-7, with 15 positions matching TRBD2. The CDR3 covers 17 residues. V lost 0 bases and J lost 6; bases outside the gene matches: 7. Germline CDR1 reads SGDLS; CDR2 reads YYNGEE. CDR3 loop: CASSVGQGGLAGGEQYF. Here the CDR3 DNA reads TGTGCCAGCAGCGTAGGGCAGGGGGGACTAGCGGGAGGCGAGCAGTACTTC.

This clonotype was counted ten times or more. J is TRBJ1-1 and V is TRBV7-6, with D perhaps TRBD1 (6 bases). The CDR3 consists of 15 residues. The germline gives CDR1 SGHVS, CDR2 FNYEAQ. V dropped 2 bases and J dropped 4 bases, with 14 bases sitting between them. CDR3 nucleotides: TGTGCCAGCAGCTTAACACAGGGCGTCGTCACTGAAGCTTTCTTT. Translation gives CASSLTQGVVTEAFF.

There are many counts of this clonotype. The genes are TRBV12-3 or TRBV12-4 and TRBJ2-5, with D maybe TRBD2 (6 bases). The CDR3 loop spans 15 amino acids. Deletions cut 3 bases from V and 2 bases from J, with 13 bases between. CDR3 nucleotide sequence: TGTGCCAGCAGTTTTGGGGGGTTTGGACAAGAGACCCAGTACTTC. Amino acids: CASSFGGFGQETQYF.

This clonotype was observed at least ten times. The chain joins TRBV7-8 to TRBJ2-7; TRBD2 is a possible D gene (5 bases). V lost 2 bases and J lost 2, with 13 bases in between. Per germline, CDR1 SGHVS and CDR2 FQNEAQ. The CDR3 is made up of 15 amino acids. CDR3 residues: CASSLRSLATYEQYV. DNA for the CDR3: TGTGCCAGCAGCTTAAGGTCGCTAGCAACCTACGAGCAGTACGTC.

A word on this clonotype: A much larger clonotype is one base distant, so this may be a read error. V gene TRBV5-6 combines with J gene TRBJ2-1, with 11 bases fitting TRBD2. The CDR3 is 14 amino acids. The V gene end was trimmed by 6 bases and the J gene end by 11 bases; junction bases not matched to a gene: 10. In germline, CDR1 is SGHDT, CDR2 YYEEEE. CDR3 loop: CASILTSGREKQFF. The CDR3 nucleotides are TGTGCCAGCATCTTAACTAGCGGGAGAGAAAAGCAGTTCTTC.

This clonotype was observed many times. This chain connects TRBV4-1 to TRBJ1-2; D gene ambiguous. The CDR3 covers 14 residues. With 0 bases removed from V and 8 bases from J, the gap between germline ends came to 13 bases. Germline V gives CDR1 MGHRA, CDR2 YSYEKL. DNA for the CDR3: TGCGCCAGCAGCCAAGAAGACACCTCTCCGGGCTACACCTTC. It yields the protein CASSQEDTSPGYTF.